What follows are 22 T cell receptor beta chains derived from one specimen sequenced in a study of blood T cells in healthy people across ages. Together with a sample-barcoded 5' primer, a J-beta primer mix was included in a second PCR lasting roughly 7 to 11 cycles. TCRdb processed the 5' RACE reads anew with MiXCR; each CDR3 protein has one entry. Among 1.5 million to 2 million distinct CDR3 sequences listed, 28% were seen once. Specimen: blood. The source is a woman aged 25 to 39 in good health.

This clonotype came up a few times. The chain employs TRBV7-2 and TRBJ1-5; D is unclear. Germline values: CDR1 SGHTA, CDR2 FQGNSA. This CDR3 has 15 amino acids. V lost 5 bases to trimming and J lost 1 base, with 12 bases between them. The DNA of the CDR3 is TGTGCCAGCAGCCATCGATCGGGGAGCAATCAGCCCCAGCATTTT. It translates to CASSHRSGSNQPQHF.

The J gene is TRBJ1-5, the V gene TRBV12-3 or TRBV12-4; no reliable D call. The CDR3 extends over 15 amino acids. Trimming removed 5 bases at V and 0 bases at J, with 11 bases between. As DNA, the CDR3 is TGTGCCAGCAGTGCCCGTTCCAATAGCAATCAGCCCCAGCATTTT. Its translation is CASSARSNSNQPQHF.

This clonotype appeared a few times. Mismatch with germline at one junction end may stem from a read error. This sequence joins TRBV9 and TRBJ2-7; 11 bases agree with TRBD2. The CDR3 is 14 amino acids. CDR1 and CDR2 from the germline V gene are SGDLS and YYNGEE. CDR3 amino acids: CAGSVSSGGDEQYF. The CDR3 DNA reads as TGTGCCGGCAGCGTAAGTAGCGGGGGGGACGAGCAGTACTTC.

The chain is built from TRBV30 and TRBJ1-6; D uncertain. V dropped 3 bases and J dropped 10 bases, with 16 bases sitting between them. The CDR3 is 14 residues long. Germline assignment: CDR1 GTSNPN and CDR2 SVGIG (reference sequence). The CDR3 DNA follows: TGTGCCTGGAGGGTCATGACGAAGGAATCACCCCTCCACTTT. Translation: CAWRVMTKESPLHF.

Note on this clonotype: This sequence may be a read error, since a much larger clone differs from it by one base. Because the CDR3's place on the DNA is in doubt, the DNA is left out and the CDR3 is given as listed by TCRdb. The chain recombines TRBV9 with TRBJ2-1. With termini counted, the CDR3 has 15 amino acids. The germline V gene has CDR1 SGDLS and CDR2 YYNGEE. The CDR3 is CASSFGRGSYNERFF.

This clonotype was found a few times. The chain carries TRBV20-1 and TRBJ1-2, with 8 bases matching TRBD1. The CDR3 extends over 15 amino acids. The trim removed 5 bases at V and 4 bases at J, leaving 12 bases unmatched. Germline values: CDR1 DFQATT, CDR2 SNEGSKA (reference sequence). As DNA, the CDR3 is TGCAGTGCTTCGAGCCCAGGGGGCGTTGGCTATGGCTACACCTTC. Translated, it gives CSASSPGGVGYGYTF.

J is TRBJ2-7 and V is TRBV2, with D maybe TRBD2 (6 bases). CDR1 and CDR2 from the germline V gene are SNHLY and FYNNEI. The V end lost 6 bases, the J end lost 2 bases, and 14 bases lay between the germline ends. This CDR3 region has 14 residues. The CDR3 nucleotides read TGTGCCAGCAGGGTCGGGACGGGGGCCTACGAGCAGTACTTC. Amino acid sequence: CASRVGTGAYEQYF.

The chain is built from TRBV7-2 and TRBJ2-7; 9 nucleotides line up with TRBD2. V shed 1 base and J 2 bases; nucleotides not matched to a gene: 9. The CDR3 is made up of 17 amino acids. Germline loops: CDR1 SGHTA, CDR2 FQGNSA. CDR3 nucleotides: TGTGCCAGCAGCTTAGGACTAGCGGAGAGAGCTGCCTACGAGCAGTACTTC. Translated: CASSLGLAERAAYEQYF.

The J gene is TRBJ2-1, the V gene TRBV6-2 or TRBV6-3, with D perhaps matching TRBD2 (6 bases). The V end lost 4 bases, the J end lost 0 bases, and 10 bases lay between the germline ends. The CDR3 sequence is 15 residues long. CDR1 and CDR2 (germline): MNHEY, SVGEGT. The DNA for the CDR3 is TGTGCCAGCAGTTGGGGACTTAGCTCCTACAATGAGCAGTTCTTC. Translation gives CASSWGLSSYNEQFF.

CDR3 bases: TGTGCCAGAGCTACTCAGGGGGCGCGATGTACTGAAGCTTTCTTT. It specifies CARATQGARCTEAFF. The J gene is TRBJ1-1, the V gene TRBV21-1; whether TRBD1, the table's D call, matches the DNA was not checked. TRBV21-1 is classified as a pseudogene. The length of the CDR3 is 15 residues.

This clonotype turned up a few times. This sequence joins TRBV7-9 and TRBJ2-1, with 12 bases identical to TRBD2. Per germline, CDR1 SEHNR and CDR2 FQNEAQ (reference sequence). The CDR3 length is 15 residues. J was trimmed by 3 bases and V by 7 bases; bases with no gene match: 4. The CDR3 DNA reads TGTGCCAGCATCGCTAGCGGGGGGGTCTACAATGAGCAGTTCTTC. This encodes CASIASGGVYNEQFF.

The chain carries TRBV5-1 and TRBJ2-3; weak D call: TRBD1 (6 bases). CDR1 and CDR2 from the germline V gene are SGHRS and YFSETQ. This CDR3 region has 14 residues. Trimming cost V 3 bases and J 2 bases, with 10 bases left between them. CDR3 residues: CASSSDSYTDTQYF. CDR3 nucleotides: TGCGCCAGCAGCTCGGACAGTTACACAGATACGCAGTATTTT.

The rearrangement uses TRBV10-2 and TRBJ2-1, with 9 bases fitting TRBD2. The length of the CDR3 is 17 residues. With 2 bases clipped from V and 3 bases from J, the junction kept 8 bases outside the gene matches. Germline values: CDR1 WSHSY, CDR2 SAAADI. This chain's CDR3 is CASSEKVSGRLYNEQFF. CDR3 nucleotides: TGCGCCAGCAGTGAGAAGGTTAGCGGGAGACTCTACAATGAGCAGTTCTTC.

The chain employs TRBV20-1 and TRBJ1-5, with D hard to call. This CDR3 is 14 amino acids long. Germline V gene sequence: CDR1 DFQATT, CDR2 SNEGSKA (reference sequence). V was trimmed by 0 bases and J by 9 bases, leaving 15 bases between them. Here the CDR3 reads CSARDRQVFWPQHF. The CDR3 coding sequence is TGCAGTGCTAGAGATCGCCAGGTCTTCTGGCCCCAGCATTTT.

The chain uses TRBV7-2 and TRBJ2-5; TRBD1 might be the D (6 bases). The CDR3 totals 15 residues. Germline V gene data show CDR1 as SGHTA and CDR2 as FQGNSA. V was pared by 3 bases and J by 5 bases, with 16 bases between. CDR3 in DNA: TGTGCCAGCAGCTTCCGGGACAATCAAGTGGAGACCCAGTACTTC. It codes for CASSFRDNQVETQYF.

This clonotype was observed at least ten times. Here the CDR3 DNA reads TGTGCCAGCAACCCGGGACTAGCGGGAACCTACGAGCAGTACTTC. Amino acid sequence: CASNPGLAGTYEQYF. The chain employs TRBV12-3 or TRBV12-4 and TRBJ2-7; 13 bases agree with TRBD2. The CDR3 totals 15 residues. V trimming: 7 bases; J trimming: 2 bases; junction bases outside the gene matches: 5.

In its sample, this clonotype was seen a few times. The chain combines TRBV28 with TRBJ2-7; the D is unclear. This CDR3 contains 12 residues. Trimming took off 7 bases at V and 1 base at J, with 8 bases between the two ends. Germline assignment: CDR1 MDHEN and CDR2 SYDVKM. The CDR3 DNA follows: TGTGCCAGCAATGACGTGTCCTACGAGCAGTACTTC. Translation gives CASNDVSYEQYF.

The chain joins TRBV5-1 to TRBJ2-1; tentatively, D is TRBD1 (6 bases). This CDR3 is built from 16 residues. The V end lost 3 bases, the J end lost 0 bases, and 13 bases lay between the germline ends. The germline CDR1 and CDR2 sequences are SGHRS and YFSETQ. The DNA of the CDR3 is TGCGCCAGCAGCTCCACCGGACAGTCCTCCTACAATGAGCAGTTCTTC. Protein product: CASSSTGQSSYNEQFF.

The DNA for the CDR3 is TGTGCCAGCAACCGACAGGGGGCAGATACGCAGTATTTT. Residues: CASNRQGADTQYF. The chain employs TRBV9 and TRBJ2-3; 9 nucleotides agree with TRBD1. Germline CDR1 SGDLS, CDR2 YYNGEE. Unmatched junction bases numbered 3, after V lost 6 bases and J lost 4 bases. CDR3 length: 13 residues.

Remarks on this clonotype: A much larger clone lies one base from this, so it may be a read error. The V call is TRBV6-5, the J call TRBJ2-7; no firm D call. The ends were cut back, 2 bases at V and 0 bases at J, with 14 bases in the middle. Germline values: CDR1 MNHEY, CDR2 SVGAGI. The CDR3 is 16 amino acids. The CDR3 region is CASSYVPRNSSYEQYF. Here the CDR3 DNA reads TGTGCCAGCAGTTACGTCCCCAGGAATAGCTCCTACGAGCAGTACTTC.

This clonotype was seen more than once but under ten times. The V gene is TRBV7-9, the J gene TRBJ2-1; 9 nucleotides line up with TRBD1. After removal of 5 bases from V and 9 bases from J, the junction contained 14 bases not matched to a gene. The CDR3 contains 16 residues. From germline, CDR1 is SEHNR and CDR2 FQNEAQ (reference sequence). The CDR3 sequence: CASSHHGDRDLGEQFF. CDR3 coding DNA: TGTGCCAGCAGCCACCACGGGGACAGGGATTTAGGTGAGCAGTTCTTC.

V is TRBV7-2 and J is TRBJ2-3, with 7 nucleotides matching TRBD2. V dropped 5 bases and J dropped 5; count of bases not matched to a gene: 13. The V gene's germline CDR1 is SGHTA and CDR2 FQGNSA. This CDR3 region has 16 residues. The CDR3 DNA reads TGTGCCAGCAGCCCAAGATCGGGGAGGGCAGGAGATACGCAGTATTTT. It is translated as CASSPRSGRAGDTQYF.